Listed here is a single TCR beta chain. The data were produced by immunoSEQ multiplex PCR, yet TCRdb's version contains in-frame clones alone and is incomplete. The sample has 130,000 or so clones, around 88% seen once. These data belong to a study of blood T cell repertoires in COVID-19. Study background: Sites across the United States, Italy and Spain contributed samples from acute and convalescent COVID-19. PBMCs, B-cell-depleted T cells, or T cells were the source of the cDNA or gDNA that made up the material.

The clonotype originates from a man aged 45 to 65 with acute or convalescent COVID-19. The sequenced sample was peripheral blood.

The CDR3 DNA sequence: TGCGCCAGCAGCTTGACTGCGGGAGGCAACACCGGGGAGCTGTTTTTT. Protein sequence: CASSLTAGGNTGELFF. The chain combines TRBV5-1 with TRBJ2-2, with 8 bases lining up with TRBD2. With 1 base clipped from V and 2 bases from J, the junction kept 4 bases outside the gene matches. This CDR3 has 16 amino acids. The germline V gene has CDR1 SGHRS and CDR2 YFSETQ.